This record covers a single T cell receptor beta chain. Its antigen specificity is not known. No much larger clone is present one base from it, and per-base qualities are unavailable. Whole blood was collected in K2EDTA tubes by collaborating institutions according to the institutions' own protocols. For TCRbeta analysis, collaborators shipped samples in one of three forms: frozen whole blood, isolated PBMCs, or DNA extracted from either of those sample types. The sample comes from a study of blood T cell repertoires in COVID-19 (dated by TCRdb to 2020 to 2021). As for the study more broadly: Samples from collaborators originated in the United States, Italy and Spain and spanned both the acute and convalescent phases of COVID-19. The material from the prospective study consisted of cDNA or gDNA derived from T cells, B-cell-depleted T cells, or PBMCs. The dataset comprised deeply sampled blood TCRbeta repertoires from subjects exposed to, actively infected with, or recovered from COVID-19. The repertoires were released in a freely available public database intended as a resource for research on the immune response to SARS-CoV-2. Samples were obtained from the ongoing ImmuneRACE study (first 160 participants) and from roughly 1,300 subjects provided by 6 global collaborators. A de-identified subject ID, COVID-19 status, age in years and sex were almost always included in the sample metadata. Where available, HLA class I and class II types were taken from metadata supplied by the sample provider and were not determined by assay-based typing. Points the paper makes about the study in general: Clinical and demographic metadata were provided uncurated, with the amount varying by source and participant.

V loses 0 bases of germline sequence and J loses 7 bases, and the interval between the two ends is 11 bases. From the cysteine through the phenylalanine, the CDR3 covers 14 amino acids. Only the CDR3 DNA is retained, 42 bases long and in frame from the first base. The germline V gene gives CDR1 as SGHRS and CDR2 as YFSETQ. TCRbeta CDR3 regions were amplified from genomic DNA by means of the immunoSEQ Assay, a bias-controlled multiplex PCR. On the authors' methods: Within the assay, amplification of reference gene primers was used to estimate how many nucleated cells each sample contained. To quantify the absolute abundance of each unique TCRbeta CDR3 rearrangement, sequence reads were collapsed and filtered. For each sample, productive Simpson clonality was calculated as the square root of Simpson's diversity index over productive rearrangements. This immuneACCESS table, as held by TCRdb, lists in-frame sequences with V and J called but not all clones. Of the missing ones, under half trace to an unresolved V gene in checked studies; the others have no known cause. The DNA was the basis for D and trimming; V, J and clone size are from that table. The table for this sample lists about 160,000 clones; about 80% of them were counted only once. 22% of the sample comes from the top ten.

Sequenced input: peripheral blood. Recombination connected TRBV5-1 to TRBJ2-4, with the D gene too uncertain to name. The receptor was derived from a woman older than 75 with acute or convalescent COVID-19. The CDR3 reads CASSLAPVVNIQYF. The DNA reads TGCGCCAGCAGCTTGGCCCCGGTGGTGAACATTCAGTACTTC.